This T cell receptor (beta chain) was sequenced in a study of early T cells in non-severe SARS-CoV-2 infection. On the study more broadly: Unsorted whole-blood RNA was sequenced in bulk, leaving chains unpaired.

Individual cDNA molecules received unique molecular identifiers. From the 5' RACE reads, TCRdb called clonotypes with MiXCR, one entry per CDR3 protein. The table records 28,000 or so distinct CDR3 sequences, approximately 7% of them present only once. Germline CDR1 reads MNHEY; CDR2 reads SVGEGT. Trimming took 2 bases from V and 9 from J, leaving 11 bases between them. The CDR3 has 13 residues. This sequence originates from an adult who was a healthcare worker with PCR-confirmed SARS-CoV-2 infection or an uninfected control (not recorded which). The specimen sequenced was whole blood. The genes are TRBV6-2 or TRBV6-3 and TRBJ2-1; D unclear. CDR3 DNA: TGTGCCAGCAGTTACCTAGGTTTAGGTGAGCAGTTCTTC. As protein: CASSYLGLGEQFF.